The 9 T cell receptor beta chains presented below share a single source sample, sequenced in a study of cytomegalovirus exposure and HLA in healthy donors. 13 Jbeta primers and 60 Vbeta primers were used for the PCR. The protocol was immunoSEQ multiplex PCR, while the TCRdb copy is restricted to in-frame clones and leaves out a portion. The sample has over 65,000 clones, roughly 69% seen once. Sample: PBMCs. All receptors derive from a woman between 50 and 59 years old in good health and CMV-seropositive.

V usage is TRBV5-4 and J usage is TRBJ1-2; the D is unclear. Germline loops: CDR1 SGHNT, CDR2 YYREEE (reference sequence). The CDR3 is 16 residues long. Deletions cut 0 bases from V and 4 bases from J, with 16 bases between. CDR3 DNA sequence: TGTGCCAGCAGCTTGGTTTCCGGGAAGGTCACCTATGGCTACACCTTC. This encodes CASSLVSGKVTYGYTF. The full variable domain, its missing parts supplied by reference TRBV5-4 and TRBJ1-2, is ETGVTQSPTHLIKTRGQQVTLRCSSQSGHNTVSWYQQALGQGPQFIFQYYREEENGRGNFPPRFSGLQFPNYSSELNVNALELDDSALYLCASSLVSGKVTYGYTFGSGTRLTVV.

The CDR3 is CSALTRNEQFF. DNA for the CDR3: TGCAGTGCTTTGACCAGGAATGAGCAGTTCTTC. The chain employs TRBV20-1 and TRBJ2-1; D is unresolved. The CDR3 totals 11 residues. Trimming removed 5 bases at V and 7 bases at J, with 9 bases between. The V gene's germline CDR1 is DFQATT and CDR2 SNEGSKA (reference sequence).

This clone has a handful of counts. V gene TRBV4-1 combines with J gene TRBJ2-7, with D possibly TRBD2 on 7 matching bases. This CDR3 has 14 amino acids. With 3 bases removed from V and 2 bases from J, the gap between germline ends came to 11 bases. Germline assignment: CDR1 MGHRA and CDR2 YSYEKL. In DNA form, the CDR3 reads TGCGCCAGCAGCCAGGCGGGGGCCCCCTACGAGCAGTACGTC. Residues: CASSQAGAPYEQYV.

The chain links TRBV11-2 to TRBJ2-1; 9 positions agree with TRBD2. From germline, CDR1 is SGHAT and CDR2 FQNNGV. V dropped 4 bases and J dropped 4; count of bases not matched to a gene: 11. CDR3 size: 17 residues. CDR3: CASSSFRSGGSYNEQFF. CDR3 nucleotide sequence: TGTGCCAGCAGCTCCTTTAGAAGCGGGGGGTCATACAATGAGCAGTTCTTC.

This chain connects TRBV6-5 to TRBJ2-3, with TRBD2 identical over 7 bases. V shed 2 bases, J shed 6 bases, and the junction held 5 bases outside the gene matches. CDR3 length: 14 amino acids. Germline V gene data show CDR1 as MNHEY and CDR2 as SVGAGI. The chain's CDR3 is CASSYAGLLDTQYF. CDR3 DNA: TGTGCCAGCAGTTACGCGGGACTATTGGATACGCAGTATTTT.

This clone was recorded only once. At one of its ends the junction is not consistent with the germline gene, which may arise from a read error. The chain joins TRBV7-9 to TRBJ2-7; TRBD1 might be the D (6 bases). Germline V gives CDR1 SEHNR, CDR2 FQNEAQ (reference sequence). The CDR3 is 13 residues long. CDR3 protein: CSSSFRGKREQYF. In nucleotides, the CDR3 is TGTTCCAGCAGCTTCAGGGGTAAACGGGAGCAGTACTTC. The complete variable domain, with remaining parts taken from reference TRBV7-9 and TRBJ2-7, reads DTGVSQNPRHKITKRGQNVTFRCDPISEHNRLYWYRQTLGQGPEFLTYFQNEAQLEKSRLLSDRFSAERPKGSFSTLEIQRTEQGDSAMYLCSSSFRGKREQYFGPGTRLTVT.

This clone was picked up a small number of times. The chain's CDR3 is CASSIGPRYTEAFF. In DNA form, the CDR3 reads TGTGCCAGTAGTATAGGCCCCCGGTACACTGAAGCTTTCTTT. The chain carries TRBV19 and TRBJ1-1; D not resolved. Trimming left V 1 base short and J 3 bases short, with 9 bases between. The germline gives CDR1 LNHDA, CDR2 SQIVND (reference sequence). This CDR3 spans 14 amino acids. Complete variable domain (other parts from reference TRBV19 and TRBJ1-1): DGGITQSPKYLFRKEGQNVTLSCEQNLNHDAMYWYRQDPGQGLRLIYYSQIVNDFQKGDIAEGYSVSREKKESFPLTVTSAQKNPTAFYLCASSIGPRYTEAFFGQGTRLTVV.

The V call is TRBV5-5, the J call TRBJ1-1, with D perhaps matching TRBD1 (5 bases). Germline V gives CDR1 SGHKS, CDR2 YYEKEE (reference sequence). The CDR3 consists of 11 residues. V was pared by 4 bases and J by 7 bases, with 8 bases between. DNA of the CDR3: TGTGCCAGCAGCAACGGGGGTGAAGCTTTCTTT. Protein: CASSNGGEAFF.

The CDR3 region has the DNA TGTGCCAGTTATAAGGGGTCTGCAACTAATGAAAAACTGTTTTTT. Amino acid sequence: CASYKGSATNEKLFF. The rearrangement uses TRBV6-1 and TRBJ1-4, with D perhaps matching TRBD1 (5 bases). The CDR3 has 15 amino acids. Germline CDR1 and CDR2: MNHNS and SASEGT. Trimming removed 9 bases at V and 0 bases at J, with 14 bases between.